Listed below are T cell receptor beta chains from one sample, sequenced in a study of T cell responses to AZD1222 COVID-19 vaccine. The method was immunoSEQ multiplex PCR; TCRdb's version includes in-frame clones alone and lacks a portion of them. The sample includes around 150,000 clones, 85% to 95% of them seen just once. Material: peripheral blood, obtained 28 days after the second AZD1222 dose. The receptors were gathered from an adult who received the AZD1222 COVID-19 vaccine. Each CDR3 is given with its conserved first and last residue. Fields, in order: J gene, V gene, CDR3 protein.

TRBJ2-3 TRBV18 CASSRDGTDTQYF
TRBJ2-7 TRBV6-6 CASRPSGGMGSYEQYF
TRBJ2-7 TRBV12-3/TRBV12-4 CASREGGYEQYF
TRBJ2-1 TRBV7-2 CASSTGALAGGPGVWEQFF
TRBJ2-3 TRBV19 CASSIWADTQYF
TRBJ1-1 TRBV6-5 CASRDYGGNTEAFF
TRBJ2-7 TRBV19 CASSYLGSSYEQYF
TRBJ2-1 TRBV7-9 CASSLVSGSNNEQFF
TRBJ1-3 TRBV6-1 CASSEGTASSGNTIYF
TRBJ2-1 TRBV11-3 CASSPHSGGVGNEQFF
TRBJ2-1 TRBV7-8 CASSHLEHHAQFF
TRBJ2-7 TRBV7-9 CASSLGGRDYEQYF
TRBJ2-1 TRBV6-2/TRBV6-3 CASSLRGGFEQFF
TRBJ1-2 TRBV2 CASSGRGPTNYGYTF
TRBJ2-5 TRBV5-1 CASSFGGRLETQYF
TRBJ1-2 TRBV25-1 CASSEGGTANYGYTF
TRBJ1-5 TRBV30 CAWSSPRTELPYSNQPQHF
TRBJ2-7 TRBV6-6 CASTSVVTEAYEQYF
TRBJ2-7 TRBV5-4 CASSPLGEGAYEQYF
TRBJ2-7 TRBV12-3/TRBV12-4 CASRDRTYEQYF
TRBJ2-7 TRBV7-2 CASSWGQGYEQYF
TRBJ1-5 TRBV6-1 CASSVVRVGEYSNQPQHF
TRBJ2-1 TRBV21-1 CASSKGGGYYEQFF
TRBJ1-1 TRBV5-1 CASSWGVRQSGRNTEAFF
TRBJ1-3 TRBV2 CASSDDRTGGNTIYF
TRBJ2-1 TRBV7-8 CASRTLQREEDEQFF
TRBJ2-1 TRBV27 CASTPEAGHYNEQFF
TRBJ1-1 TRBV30 CAWSVEVREAFF
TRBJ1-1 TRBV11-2 CASSLGVNTEAFF
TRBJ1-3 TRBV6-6 CASSYEGNSGNTIYF
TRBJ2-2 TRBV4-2 CASSQQPAGADGELFF
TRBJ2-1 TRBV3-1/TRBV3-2 CASSQILARGAHNEQFF
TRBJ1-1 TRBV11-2 CASSLVSSGETEAFF
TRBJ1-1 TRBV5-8 CASSPPTLNTEAFF
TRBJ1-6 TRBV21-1 CASSKAHNSPLHF
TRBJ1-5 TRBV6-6 CASARGSNQPQHF
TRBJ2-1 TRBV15 CATSRDEDEQFF
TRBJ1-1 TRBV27 CASSLSDRGLTEAFF
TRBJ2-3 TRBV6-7 CASSYSPAGETDTQYF
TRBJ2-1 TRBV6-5 CASSYGVSSYNEQFF
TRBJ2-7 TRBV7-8 CASSFGLLYEQYF
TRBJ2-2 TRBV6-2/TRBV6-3 CASSYSGGELFF
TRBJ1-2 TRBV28 CASSLRRNYGYTF
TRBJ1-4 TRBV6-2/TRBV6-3 CASSYYDRVEEKLFF
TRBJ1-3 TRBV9 CASSGQGPIYF
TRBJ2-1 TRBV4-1 CASSPAWGAGTSGYNEQFF
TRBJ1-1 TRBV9 CASTPDPTNTEAFF
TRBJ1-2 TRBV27 CASSPLTGKYGYTF
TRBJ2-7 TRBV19 CASSSEGAGSYEQYF
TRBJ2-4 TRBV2 CASSEDRGAKNIQYF
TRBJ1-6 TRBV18 CASSPDGRGLSPLHF
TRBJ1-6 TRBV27 CASSLFFADYNSPLHF